The 2 T cell receptor beta chains in this list originate from one sample, sequenced in a study of blood T cell repertoires in COVID-19. Measured with immunoSEQ multiplex PCR; TCRdb has only the in-frame clones, and not every one. This repertoire shows some 150,000 clones, more than 80% found once; its top ten account for approximately 9.9%. Sequenced sample: peripheral blood. Receptor source: a woman aged 80 or over with acute or convalescent COVID-19.

This chain joins TRBV12-3 or TRBV12-4 and TRBJ2-7; 7 positions match TRBD1. The trim removed 2 bases at V and 9 bases at J, leaving 7 bases unmatched. This CDR3 has 13 amino acids. The CDR3 region has the DNA TGTGCCAGCAGTTTATACAGGGGTGTAGGGCAGTACTTC. Encoded protein: CASSLYRGVGQYF.

The rearrangement links TRBV28 to TRBJ1-2; tentatively, D is TRBD1 (6 bases). This CDR3 is 13 amino acids long. The germline V gene has CDR1 MDHEN and CDR2 SYDVKM. V lost 5 bases, J lost 2 bases, and 9 bases lay in between. This CDR3 is CASSLTGNYGYTF. Here the CDR3 DNA reads TGTGCCAGCAGTCTGACAGGAAACTATGGCTACACCTTC.